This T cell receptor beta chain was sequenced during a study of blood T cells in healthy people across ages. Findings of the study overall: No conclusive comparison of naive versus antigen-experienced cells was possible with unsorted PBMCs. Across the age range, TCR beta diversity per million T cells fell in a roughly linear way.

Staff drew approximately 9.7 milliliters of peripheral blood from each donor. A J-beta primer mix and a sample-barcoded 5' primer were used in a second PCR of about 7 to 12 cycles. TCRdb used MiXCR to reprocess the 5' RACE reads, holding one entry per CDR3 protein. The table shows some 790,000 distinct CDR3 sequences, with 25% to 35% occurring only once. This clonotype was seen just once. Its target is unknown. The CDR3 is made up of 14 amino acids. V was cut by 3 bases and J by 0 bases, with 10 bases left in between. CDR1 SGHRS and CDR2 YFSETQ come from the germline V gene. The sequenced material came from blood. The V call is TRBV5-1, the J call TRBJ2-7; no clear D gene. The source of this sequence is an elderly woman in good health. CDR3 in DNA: TGCGCCAGCAGCTGGACCCCCAGCTCCTACGAGCAGTACTTC. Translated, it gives CASSWTPSSYEQYF. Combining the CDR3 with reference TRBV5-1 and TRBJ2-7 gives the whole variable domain KAGVTQTPRYLIKTRGQQVTLSCSPISGHRSVSWYQQTPGQGLQFLFEYFSETQRNKGNFPGRFSGRQFSNSRSEMNVSTLELGDSALYLCASSWTPSSYEQYFGPGTRLTVT.